Listed here are 16 T cell receptor beta chains from one sample, sequenced in a study of lung T cells in sarcoidosis with Löfgren's syndrome. A single record per CDR3 protein comes from TCRdb applying MiXCR to the reads. This sample carries 7,000 to 9,000 distinct CDR3 sequences, under 25% of them seen once, and the ten largest clones take around 23%. The material sequenced was CD4+ T cells from bronchoalveolar lavage fluid. The receptors originated from a human donor with sarcoidosis (Löfgren's syndrome or another form), or a control subject (not recorded which).

This clonotype was recorded at least ten times. This chain joins TRBV7-2 and TRBJ2-3; 11 bases align to TRBD2. The CDR3 is 17 residues long. Germline-derived CDR1 and CDR2 are SGHTA and FQGNSA. Unmatched junction bases numbered 6, after V lost 1 base and J lost 3 bases. The CDR3 region has the DNA TGTGCCAGCAGCTTAGTTAGCGGGGGGGCCGCAACAGATACGCAGTATTTT. It specifies CASSLVSGGAATDTQYF. Together with reference TRBV7-2 and TRBJ2-3, the CDR3 gives the full variable domain: GAGVSQSPSNKVTEKGKDVELRCDPISGHTALYWYRQSLGQGLEFLIYFQGNSAPDKSGLPSDRFSAERTGGSVSTLTIQRTQQEDSAVYLCASSLVSGGAATDTQYFGPGTRLTVL.

About this clonotype itself: Compared with germline, one end of the junction differs, possibly owing to a read error. This rearrangement joins TRBV19 to TRBJ1-1, with D unclear. The germline V gene encodes CDR1 LNHDA and CDR2 SQIVND (reference sequence). The CDR3 is 13 amino acids. CDR3 residues: CASSIRGYTEAFF. For the CDR3, the DNA is TGTGCCAGTAGTATACGTGGGTACACTGAAGCTTTCTTC.

This clonotype was seen more than once but under ten times. This may be a read error, as it is one base from a much larger clone. The chain employs TRBV6-1 and TRBJ1-5; 8 bases fit TRBD1. CDR1 and CDR2 (germline): MNHNS, SASEGT. The V segment lost 11 bases and the J segment 0 bases; nucleotides outside the gene matches: 12. The CDR3 totals 16 residues. CDR3 nucleotides: TGTGCCGCCCAAGCCGGGACAGGAATTAGCAATCAGCCCCAGCATTTT. This gives the protein CAAQAGTGISNQPQHF.

Remarks on this clonotype: A much larger clone lies a single base off, so this may be a read error. The CDR3 does not end in the conserved phenylalanine or tryptophan, so this is likely a read error. V and J are TRBV7-6 and TRBJ2-4; D remains ambiguous. The CDR3 sequence is 13 residues long. V was shortened by 1 base and J by 8 bases, with 9 bases between the two germline ends. CDR1 and CDR2 from the germline V gene are SGHVS and FNYEAQ. This chain's CDR3 is CASSLGGSDIQYS. The CDR3 DNA reads as TGTGCCAGCAGCTTAGGTGGCAGCGACATTCAGTACTCC.

The J gene is TRBJ1-2, the V gene TRBV5-4; 7 nucleotides match TRBD1. J lost 5 bases, V lost 0 bases, and 7 bases had no gene match. The CDR3 is 15 residues long. CDR1 SGHNT and CDR2 YYREEE come from the germline V gene (reference sequence). CDR3 DNA: TGTGCCAGCAGCTTGGGTGGGACAGTCGGGTATGGCTACACCTTC. Amino acid sequence: CASSLGGTVGYGYTF.

This clonotype was seen at least ten times. The chain is built from TRBV28 and TRBJ2-6; D uncertain. Trimming took off 5 bases at V and 1 base at J, with 3 bases between the two ends. CDR1 is MDHEN, CDR2 SYDVKM, per germline. This CDR3 has 13 residues. In nucleotides, the CDR3 is TGTGCCAGCAGTCGGTCTGGGGCCAACGTCCTGACTTTC. Residues: CASSRSGANVLTF.

Of note for this clonotype: A much larger clone lies a single base off, so this may be a read error. V gene TRBV11-3 combines with J gene TRBJ2-3; a possible D gene is TRBD1 (6 bases). This CDR3 region has 13 residues. Germline V gene data show CDR1 as SGHNT and CDR2 as YENEEA. The CDR3: CASGFSQGDTQYF. The CDR3 DNA reads as TGTGCCAGCGGCTTCTCACAGGGAGATACGCAGTATTTT.

Comments on this clonotype: A read error may produce the germline difference seen at one junction end. The V and J genes are TRBV7-9 and TRBJ1-6; 7 bases agree with TRBD1. Germline CDR1 is SEHNR and CDR2 is FQNEAQ (reference sequence). This CDR3 contains 13 residues. CDR3 residues: CACSLQGNSPLHF. The CDR3 bases are TGTGCCTGCAGCTTACAGGGGAATTCACCTCTCCACTTT.

The chain recombines TRBV5-5 with TRBJ1-2; D unclear. V was shortened by 0 bases and J by 5 bases, with 11 bases between the two germline ends. Germline values: CDR1 SGHKS, CDR2 YYEKEE (reference sequence). The CDR3 length is 14 residues. CDR3 in amino acids: CASSLAPAGYGYTF. The CDR3 DNA is TGTGCCAGCAGCTTGGCGCCGGCGGGTTATGGCTACACCTTC.

The chain recombines TRBV11-1 with TRBJ1-1; maybe TRBD1 (5 bases). V lost 3 bases and J 1 base, leaving 12 bases between the germline ends. The germline V gene encodes CDR1 SGHAT and CDR2 FQDESV (reference sequence). The CDR3 is 15 residues long. Written as DNA, the CDR3 is TGTGCCAGCAGCTTGGCGGGGGGTGCGAACACTGAAGCTTTCTTT. Translating it yields CASSLAGGANTEAFF.

This clonotype has a handful of counts. V usage is TRBV9 and J usage is TRBJ1-2, with D perhaps TRBD1 (5 bases). The CDR3 runs to 16 residues. The V gene lost 0 bases and the J gene lost 4 bases, with 16 bases spanning the gap. Germline V gene lookup returns CDR1 SGDLS and CDR2 YYNGEE. The CDR3 loop reads CASSVGRGISAYGYTF. CDR3 DNA sequence: TGTGCCAGCAGCGTAGGTCGGGGCATAAGCGCCTATGGCTACACCTTC.

The table lists this clonotype with a few counts. The gene calls are TRBV3-1 and TRBJ1-5; a weak D match, TRBD1 (5 bases). This CDR3 has 14 residues. V was clipped by 1 base and J by 9 bases, with 13 bases between them. Germline CDR1 is LGHDT and CDR2 is YNNKEL (reference sequence). The CDR3: CASSQAVQGVPQHF. In DNA form, the CDR3 reads TGTGCCAGCAGCCAAGCCGTCCAAGGGGTGCCCCAGCATTTT.

There are many counts of this clonotype. The chain uses TRBV7-2 and TRBJ1-5; D unclear. Germline lookup yields CDR1 SGHTA and CDR2 FQGNSA. Trimming stripped 3 bases from V and 5 bases from J, with 11 bases between. The CDR3 runs 14 residues. CDR3 sequence: CASSLVGSDQPQHF. Here the CDR3 DNA reads TGTGCCAGCAGCTTGGTGGGTTCAGATCAGCCCCAGCATTTT.

This clonotype was found a few times. The CDR3 nucleotides read TGTGCCTGGAGTGTACGGGGGAGTGAGTACTTC. It translates to CAWSVRGSEYF. The V gene is TRBV30, the J gene TRBJ2-7; tentatively, D is TRBD2 (6 bases). V lost 0 bases and J lost 11, with 11 bases in between. The CDR3 is 11 residues long. Germline-derived CDR1 and CDR2 are GTSNPN and SVGIG (reference sequence). Together with reference TRBV30 and TRBJ2-7, the CDR3 gives the full variable domain: SQTIHQWPATLVQPVGSPLSLECTVEGTSNPNLYWYRQAAGRGLQLLFYSVGIGQISSEVPQNLSASRPQDRQFILSSKKLLLSDSGFYLCAWSVRGSEYFGPGTRLTVT.

This chain links TRBV28 with TRBJ2-7; 7 bases agree with TRBD1. CDR3 size: 14 residues. Germline loops: CDR1 MDHEN, CDR2 SYDVKM. With V trimmed by 4 bases and J by 0 bases, 3 bases remained unmatched. The CDR3 coding sequence is TGTGCCAGCAGTTCGGGACAGAGCTCCTACGAGCAGTACTTC. Its translation: CASSSGQSSYEQYF.

There are a few counts of this clonotype. The gene calls are TRBV29-1 and TRBJ2-2; D is ambiguous. V was clipped by 4 bases and J by 2 bases, with 8 bases between them. Germline CDR1 and CDR2: SQVTM and ANQGSEA. The CDR3 runs 13 residues. CDR3 loop: CSVGSANTGELFF. Here the CDR3 DNA reads TGCAGCGTTGGCTCAGCTAACACCGGGGAGCTGTTTTTT.